A selection of T cell receptor beta chains follows, all from one sample in a study of OX40 agonist ivuxolimab in advanced cancers. The data were produced by immunoSEQ multiplex PCR, yet TCRdb's version contains in-frame clones alone and is incomplete. In the table there are over 85,000 clones, 85% to 95% of which are singletons. The starting material was CD4+ or CD8+ T cells sorted from blood, obtained in a trial of the OX40 agonist ivuxolimab. All receptors derive from an adult with an advanced solid tumor such as melanoma, head and neck, liver or kidney cancer. Both conserved end residues are part of each CDR3. Fields, in order: D gene, clone size, J gene, V gene, CDR3 DNA, CDR3 protein. The D gene is left open where the match is weak. Not all rows give a size; the values are once, few, many and, for expanded clones, a class.

d_call: TRBD2
clone_size: once
j_call: TRBJ2-1
v_call: TRBV6-1
cdr3_nt: TGTGCCAGCAGTGTTAGCGGGGGGTCCGATGAGCAGTTCTTC
cdr3_aa: CASSVSGGSDEQFF

d_call: -
clone_size: -
j_call: TRBJ1-5
v_call: TRBV28
cdr3_nt: TGTGCCAGCAGTTCAGGGGCTCAGCCCCAGCATTTT
cdr3_aa: CASSSGAQPQHF

d_call: -
clone_size: -
j_call: TRBJ1-4
v_call: TRBV4-3
cdr3_nt: TGCGCCAGCAGCCATTGGACGGAACGGGAACTGTTTTTT
cdr3_aa: CASSHWTERELFF

d_call: -
clone_size: -
j_call: TRBJ1-2
v_call: TRBV6-5
cdr3_nt: TGTGCCAGCAGTTACAAGGGTTTAGACTATGGCTACACCTTC
cdr3_aa: CASSYKGLDYGYTF

d_call: -
clone_size: -
j_call: TRBJ1-6
v_call: TRBV5-1
cdr3_nt: TGCGCCAGCAGCTTAACCGACAGATATAATTCACCCCTCCACTTT
cdr3_aa: CASSLTDRYNSPLHF

d_call: -
clone_size: -
j_call: TRBJ1-1
v_call: TRBV27
cdr3_nt: TGTGCCAGCAGTTTAGACGGGACCTACACTGAAGCTTTCTTT
cdr3_aa: CASSLDGTYTEAFF

d_call: -
clone_size: once
j_call: TRBJ2-3
v_call: TRBV12-5
cdr3_nt: TGTGCTAGTGGTCCCCTGGGGATTGCGCGTACGCAGTATTTT
cdr3_aa: CASGPLGIARTQYF

d_call: -
clone_size: -
j_call: TRBJ1-6
v_call: TRBV2
cdr3_nt: TGTGCCAGCAGTAGGAGGGAGGGGAATAATTCACCCCTCCACTTT
cdr3_aa: CASSRREGNNSPLHF

d_call: -
clone_size: -
j_call: TRBJ2-6
v_call: TRBV9
cdr3_nt: TGTGCCAGCAGCGCCGGCTGGGCCAACGTCCTGACTTTC
cdr3_aa: CASSAGWANVLTF

d_call: TRBD2
clone_size: -
j_call: TRBJ2-2
v_call: TRBV28
cdr3_nt: TGTGCCAGCAGCTTCGTCCTCGGGAGGGCCAACACCGGGGAGCTGTTTTTT
cdr3_aa: CASSFVLGRANTGELFF

d_call: -
clone_size: -
j_call: TRBJ1-1
v_call: TRBV11-2
cdr3_nt: TGTGCCAGCAGCTTAGGAGTCGGGACTGAAGCTTTCTTT
cdr3_aa: CASSLGVGTEAFF

d_call: -
clone_size: -
j_call: TRBJ1-2
v_call: TRBV5-4
cdr3_nt: TGTGCCAGCAGCTTGGGGACAGCCCCGGGCTACACCTTC
cdr3_aa: CASSLGTAPGYTF

d_call: -
clone_size: once
j_call: TRBJ1-1
v_call: TRBV28
cdr3_nt: TGTGCCAGCAGTCTCCCGGGTCAGCTGAACACTGAAGCTTTCTTT
cdr3_aa: CASSLPGQLNTEAFF